This TCR beta chain is drawn from a study of post-analysis software for immune sequencing data. Overall study context: Both relapsing-remitting and secondary progressive multiple sclerosis featured among the disease courses, as did progressive-relapsing multiple sclerosis.

Incorporated into the TCR beta cDNA libraries were unique molecular identifiers, which served to reduce PCR and sequencing biases. TCRdb analysed the PCR reads with MiXCR anew, one entry per CDR3 protein. The sample carries hundreds of thousands of distinct CDR3 sequences, just under 30% recorded once. Whole-study findings and limits: Patients carried a handful of TRBV segments more frequently than controls did, and TRBV5-6, TRBV5-1 and TRBV20-1 were among them.

In the case of this clonotype: The antigen is undetermined.

V lost 0 bases and J lost 3; bases outside the gene matches: 4. Germline V gives CDR1 MNHNY, CDR2 SVGAGI (reference sequence). The CDR3 is 15 amino acids. The chain links TRBV6-6 to TRBJ2-5, with 7 bases lining up with TRBD2. This sequence was found in a girl aged 10 to 17 with multiple sclerosis. Sequenced input: blood. The CDR3 loop is CASSYSSSGKETQYF. CDR3 sequence (DNA): TGTGCCAGCAGTTACTCCTCGAGCGGGAAAGAGACCCAGTACTTC.